The sequence of this T cell receptor beta chain was determined in a study of blood T cell repertoires in COVID-19. Study details: PBMCs, B-cell-depleted T cells, or T cells provided the cDNA or gDNA that made up the material.

The protocol was immunoSEQ multiplex PCR, while the TCRdb copy is restricted to in-frame clones and leaves out a portion. The data contain 73,000 or so clones, more than 90% of them singletons. The CDR3 has 15 amino acids. Per germline, CDR1 SGHRS and CDR2 YFSETQ. Losses at the gene ends were 4 bases for V and 3 bases for J; bases not matched to a gene: 7. The sequence came from a human donor with active COVID-19. The donor label of this sample is uncertain. Sequenced: peripheral blood. The genes are TRBV5-1 and TRBJ2-5; TRBD1 agrees at 9 bases. CDR3 protein: CASSVGTGHKETQYF. CDR3 nucleotide sequence: TGCGCCAGCAGCGTAGGGACAGGGCACAAAGAGACCCAGTACTTC.